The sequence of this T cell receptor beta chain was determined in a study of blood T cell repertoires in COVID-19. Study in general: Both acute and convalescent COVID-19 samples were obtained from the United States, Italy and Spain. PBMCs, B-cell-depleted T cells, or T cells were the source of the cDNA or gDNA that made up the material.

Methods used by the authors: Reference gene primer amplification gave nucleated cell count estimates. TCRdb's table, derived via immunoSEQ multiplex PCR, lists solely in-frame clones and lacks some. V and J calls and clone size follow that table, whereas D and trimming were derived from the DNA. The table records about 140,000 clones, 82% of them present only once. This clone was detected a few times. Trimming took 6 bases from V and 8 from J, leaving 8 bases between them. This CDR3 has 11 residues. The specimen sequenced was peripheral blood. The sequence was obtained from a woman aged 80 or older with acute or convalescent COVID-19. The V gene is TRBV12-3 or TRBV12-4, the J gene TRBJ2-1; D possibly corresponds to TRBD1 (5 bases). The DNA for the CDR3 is TGTGCCAGCAGATCAGGGTATGAGCAGTTCTTC. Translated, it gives CASRSGYEQFF.